A selection of T cell receptor beta chains follows, all from one sample in a study of blood T cell repertoires in COVID-19. Only in-frame clones appear in the TCRdb table, and some are missing; sequencing was by immunoSEQ multiplex PCR. The sample records approximately 400,000 clones, roughly four fifths being singletons. Specimen: peripheral blood. These receptors originate from a human donor with acute or convalescent COVID-19. The donor label of this sample is uncertain. The CDR3 runs from the conserved cysteine through the conserved F or W. Each record gives: J gene, D gene, V gene, clone size, CDR3 protein, CDR3 DNA. The D gene is left open where the match is weak. Clone sizes are given selectively: once, few, many, or a class where the clone is expanded.

TRBJ1-6	TRBD1	TRBV2	-	CASSELGQAKSPLHF	TGTGCCAGCAGCGAACTCGGACAGGCAAAGTCACCCCTCCACTTT
TRBJ2-5	-	TRBV6-1	-	CASSEELRGTHRETQYF	TGTGCCAGCAGTGAAGAGCTTCGGGGTACACACCGAGAGACCCAGTACTTC
TRBJ1-2	-	TRBV30	-	CAWSLRGGEIRGYGYTF	TGTGCCTGGAGCCTTCGGGGGGGCGAAATTCGAGGCTATGGCTACACCTTC
TRBJ2-1	TRBD2	TRBV6-1	-	CASSEGGSSYNEQFF	TGTGCCAGCAGTGAGGGGGGGAGCTCCTACAATGAGCAGTTCTTC
TRBJ2-7	-	TRBV6-2/TRBV6-3	-	CASSHNRVPYEQYF	TGTGCCAGCAGCCACAACAGGGTTCCCTACGAGCAGTACTTC
TRBJ2-1	-	TRBV28	few	CASAGIGNEQFF	TGTGCCAGCGCAGGGATTGGCAATGAGCAGTTCTTC
TRBJ2-7	-	TRBV6-5	-	CASSPDRSFTYEQYF	TGTGCCAGCAGTCCGGACAGATCCTTCACCTACGAGCAGTACTTC
TRBJ1-5	TRBD1	TRBV4-2	-	CASSQGTGDSNQPQHF	TGTGCCAGCAGCCAAGGGACAGGGGACTCAAATCAGCCCCAGCATTTT
TRBJ2-7	TRBD1	TRBV28	-	CASSLAGGTYEQYF	TGTGCCAGCAGTTTAGCAGGGGGAACCTACGAGCAGTACTTC
TRBJ2-1	TRBD2	TRBV11-2	once	CASSLDSDASGTTYNEQFF	TGTGCCAGCAGCTTAGATTCGGACGCTAGCGGGACCACCTACAATGAGCAGTTCTTC
TRBJ1-4	-	TRBV28	-	CASSLQGPLNEKLFF	TGTGCCAGCAGTCTGCAGGGGCCACTCAATGAAAAACTGTTTTTT